These T cell receptor beta chains were read from a single sample in a study of blood T cell repertoires in COVID-19. Method: immunoSEQ multiplex PCR; TCRdb's copy keeps in-frame clones and lacks some. The table lists 30,000 to 35,000 clones, 85% of them singletons. Sequenced sample: peripheral blood. These receptors were obtained from a human donor with acute or convalescent COVID-19. The donor label of this sample is uncertain. The CDR3 runs from the conserved cysteine through the conserved F or W. A D gene is named only where the DNA matches it firmly. Only some rows state a clone size, as once, few, many or a class for expanded clones.

d_gene: -
j_gene: TRBJ1-5
v_gene: TRBV5-1
abundance: -
CDR3aa: CASSLEGGSNQPQHF
CDR3nt: TGCGCCAGCAGCTTGGAAGGGGGTAGCAATCAGCCCCAGCATTTT

d_gene: -
j_gene: TRBJ2-7
v_gene: TRBV9
abundance: -
CDR3aa: CASSQSDSYEQYF
CDR3nt: TGTGCCAGCTCCCAGAGCGACTCCTACGAGCAGTACTTC

d_gene: -
j_gene: TRBJ2-3
v_gene: TRBV24-1
abundance: -
CDR3aa: CATSEGHFTRPDTQYF
CDR3nt: TGTGCCACCAGTGAGGGACATTTCACAAGACCAGATACGCAGTATTTT

d_gene: -
j_gene: TRBJ1-2
v_gene: TRBV10-1
abundance: -
CDR3aa: CASSEPAGWYGYTF
CDR3nt: TGCGCCAGCAGTGAGCCCGCCGGGTGGTATGGCTACACCTTC

d_gene: -
j_gene: TRBJ1-1
v_gene: TRBV10-3
abundance: -
CDR3aa: CAISDGGGSPNTEAFF
CDR3nt: TGTGCCATCAGTGATGGGGGGGGGTCCCCTAACACTGAAGCTTTCTTT

d_gene: -
j_gene: TRBJ1-1
v_gene: TRBV4-2
abundance: -
CDR3aa: CASSQEWRGGTEAFF
CDR3nt: TGTGCCAGCAGCCAAGAGTGGCGGGGCGGCACTGAAGCTTTCTTT

d_gene: -
j_gene: TRBJ1-1
v_gene: TRBV28
abundance: -
CDR3aa: CASSLPKNTEAFF
CDR3nt: TGTGCCAGCAGTTTACCCAAGAACACTGAAGCTTTCTTT

d_gene: -
j_gene: TRBJ2-1
v_gene: TRBV24-1
abundance: -
CDR3aa: CATSDPTLTGNEQFF
CDR3nt: TGTGCCACCAGTGACCCAACCTTGACAGGTAATGAGCAGTTCTTC

d_gene: TRBD1
j_gene: TRBJ1-1
v_gene: TRBV5-1
abundance: -
CDR3aa: CASRFAGTGNTEAFF
CDR3nt: TGCGCCAGCAGATTCGCCGGGACAGGGAATACTGAAGCTTTCTTT

d_gene: TRBD1
j_gene: TRBJ2-2
v_gene: TRBV7-3
abundance: once
CDR3aa: CASTPPLDRVDINTGELFF
CDR3nt: TGTGCCAGCACCCCCCCCCTGGACAGGGTGGATATAAACACCGGGGAGCTGTTTTTT

d_gene: TRBD1
j_gene: TRBJ2-5
v_gene: TRBV19
abundance: -
CDR3aa: CASSRRQGQETQYF
CDR3nt: TGTGCCAGTAGTAGAAGACAGGGGCAAGAGACCCAGTACTTC

d_gene: -
j_gene: TRBJ2-1
v_gene: TRBV24-1
abundance: -
CDR3aa: CATSDGGREQFF
CDR3nt: TGTGCCACCAGTGATGGGGGGAGGGAGCAGTTCTTC

d_gene: TRBD2
j_gene: TRBJ2-1
v_gene: TRBV3-1/TRBV3-2
abundance: once
CDR3aa: CASSLRRTSGGVYNEQFF
CDR3nt: TGTGCCAGCAGCCTCCGCCGGACTAGCGGGGGGGTATACAATGAGCAGTTCTTC

d_gene: TRBD1
j_gene: TRBJ1-6
v_gene: TRBV27
abundance: -
CDR3aa: CASSLRQGLAQGSPLHF
CDR3nt: TGTGCCAGCAGTTTAAGACAGGGGCTAGCTCAGGGCTCACCCCTCCACTTT

d_gene: -
j_gene: TRBJ1-1
v_gene: TRBV7-8
abundance: -
CDR3aa: CASSFQGLGTEAFF
CDR3nt: TGTGCCAGCAGCTTTCAGGGTTTAGGTACGGAAGCTTTCTTT

d_gene: -
j_gene: TRBJ1-1
v_gene: TRBV5-1
abundance: -
CDR3aa: CASSLVDYPQEAFF
CDR3nt: TGCGCCAGCAGCTTGGTTGACTATCCCCAGGAAGCTTTCTTT

d_gene: -
j_gene: TRBJ2-1
v_gene: TRBV6-6
abundance: few
CDR3aa: CASSYGDFTFF
CDR3nt: TGTGCCAGCAGTTACGGGGACTTCACATTCTTC

d_gene: -
j_gene: TRBJ1-1
v_gene: TRBV6-5
abundance: -
CDR3aa: CASRSTGIKAFF
CDR3nt: TGTGCCAGCAGATCGACCGGGATAAAAGCTTTCTTT

d_gene: -
j_gene: TRBJ1-1
v_gene: TRBV3-1/TRBV3-2
abundance: -
CDR3aa: CASSPTLGREAFF
CDR3nt: TGTGCCAGCAGCCCCACATTAGGCAGGGAAGCTTTCTTT

d_gene: -
j_gene: TRBJ1-5
v_gene: TRBV19
abundance: once
CDR3aa: CASRSSTGFNQPQHF
CDR3nt: TGTGCCAGTAGAAGCAGCACAGGCTTCAATCAGCCCCAGCATTTT

d_gene: TRBD1
j_gene: TRBJ2-7
v_gene: TRBV18
abundance: -
CDR3aa: CASSPRLTGEDEQYF
CDR3nt: TGTGCCAGCTCACCACGTCTGACAGGGGAGGACGAGCAGTACTTC

d_gene: -
j_gene: TRBJ2-2
v_gene: TRBV18
abundance: -
CDR3aa: CASSPLMETGELFF
CDR3nt: TGTGCCAGCTCACCACTCATGGAGACCGGGGAGCTGTTTTTT

d_gene: TRBD1
j_gene: TRBJ1-5
v_gene: TRBV27
abundance: once
CDR3aa: CATRTGGSGQPQHF
CDR3nt: TGTGCCACCAGGACAGGGGGCTCGGGTCAGCCCCAGCATTTT

d_gene: -
j_gene: TRBJ2-2
v_gene: TRBV19
abundance: -
CDR3aa: CASSTQASNTGELFF
CDR3nt: TGTGCCAGTAGTACGCAGGCGTCGAACACCGGGGAGCTGTTTTTT

d_gene: TRBD2
j_gene: TRBJ2-7
v_gene: TRBV7-2
abundance: -
CDR3aa: CASSRVGASGGSAGEQYF
CDR3nt: TGTGCCAGCAGCCGCGTGGGTGCTAGCGGGGGGAGTGCTGGGGAGCAGTACTTC

d_gene: TRBD2
j_gene: TRBJ2-5
v_gene: TRBV7-2
abundance: -
CDR3aa: CASSEGLAGGQETQYF
CDR3nt: TGTGCCAGCAGCGAGGGACTAGCGGGGGGTCAAGAGACCCAGTACTTC

d_gene: TRBD2
j_gene: TRBJ2-1
v_gene: TRBV19
abundance: -
CDR3aa: CASSIRSVTSGGYNEQFF
CDR3nt: TGTGCCAGTAGTATAAGGTCGGTAACTAGCGGGGGTTACAATGAGCAGTTCTTC

d_gene: -
j_gene: TRBJ2-7
v_gene: TRBV27
abundance: -
CDR3aa: CASSLTGIVSYEQYF
CDR3nt: TGTGCCAGCAGCCTTACAGGGATTGTTAGCTACGAGCAGTACTTC

d_gene: TRBD2
j_gene: TRBJ2-3
v_gene: TRBV15
abundance: -
CDR3aa: CATSPDQAGGLDTQYF
CDR3nt: TGTGCCACCAGCCCAGACCAAGCGGGGGGCCTAGATACGCAGTATTTT

d_gene: TRBD2
j_gene: TRBJ2-3
v_gene: TRBV15
abundance: -
CDR3aa: CATSRDYPSGGAFRADTQYF
CDR3nt: TGTGCCACCAGCAGAGATTACCCTAGCGGGGGGGCTTTCAGGGCAGATACGCAGTATTTT

d_gene: TRBD2
j_gene: TRBJ2-2
v_gene: TRBV24-1
abundance: -
CDR3aa: CATSDPGLAKTVTGELFF
CDR3nt: TGTGCCACCAGTGACCCGGGACTAGCAAAAACGGTCACCGGGGAGCTGTTTTTT

d_gene: -
j_gene: TRBJ1-1
v_gene: TRBV28
abundance: -
CDR3aa: CASSRGGGLGTEAFF
CDR3nt: TGTGCCAGCAGTAGGGGAGGGGGTTTGGGCACTGAAGCTTTCTTT

d_gene: -
j_gene: TRBJ1-3
v_gene: TRBV19
abundance: -
CDR3aa: CASIPDSSGNTIYF
CDR3nt: TGTGCCAGTATCCCAGACAGCTCTGGAAACACCATATATTTT

d_gene: -
j_gene: TRBJ2-2
v_gene: TRBV4-2
abundance: -
CDR3aa: CASSQGRATAGELFF
CDR3nt: TGTGCCAGCAGCCAAGGGAGGGCCACGGCCGGGGAGCTGTTTTTT

d_gene: TRBD2
j_gene: TRBJ2-1
v_gene: TRBV29-1
abundance: -
CDR3aa: CSAETSGTYNEQFF
CDR3nt: TGCAGCGCTGAGACTAGCGGGACCTACAATGAGCAGTTCTTC

d_gene: -
j_gene: TRBJ2-5
v_gene: TRBV28
abundance: -
CDR3aa: CASSPGTLRETQYF
CDR3nt: TGTGCCAGCAGTCCCGGGACTCTCAGGGAGACCCAGTACTTC

d_gene: TRBD1
j_gene: TRBJ2-7
v_gene: TRBV4-1
abundance: few
CDR3aa: CASSRGTGDSYEQYF
CDR3nt: TGCGCCAGCAGCCGAGGGACAGGGGATTCCTACGAGCAGTACTTC

d_gene: TRBD1
j_gene: TRBJ2-5
v_gene: TRBV28
abundance: -
CDR3aa: CASGRQGQQTQYF
CDR3nt: TGTGCCAGCGGTCGACAGGGTCAACAGACCCAGTACTTC

d_gene: -
j_gene: TRBJ1-1
v_gene: TRBV19
abundance: -
CDR3aa: CATQRGADEAFF
CDR3nt: TGTGCCACCCAACGCGGGGCAGATGAAGCTTTCTTT

d_gene: -
j_gene: TRBJ2-1
v_gene: TRBV9
abundance: -
CDR3aa: CASSAFGNGGYNEQFF
CDR3nt: TGTGCCAGCAGCGCCTTCGGGAACGGGGGATACAATGAGCAGTTCTTC